This T cell receptor (beta chain) was sequenced in a study of control samples from healthy donors and cancer patients (TCRdb year 2020). V was cut back by 2 bases and J by 5 bases, leaving a gap of 10 bases between them. The CDR3 sequence holds 13 residues, the cysteine and phenylalanine included. The retained sequence is limited to the CDR3, 39 bases, with the frame set at the first base. The germline V gene provides CDR1 SGHDN and CDR2 FVKESK. Library method: the immunoSEQ multiplex PCR assay. In its TCRdb copy, this immuneACCESS table keeps in-frame sequences only and misses some clones. Where compared with another copy, unresolved V genes explain less than half of these, and the others have no known cause. Across this sample there are 65,000 to 80,000 clones, with about 90% seen only once. The top ten clonotypes cover under 2.5% of the sample. As regards this clone: There is no known antigen for this receptor. No base quality information exists; no much larger clone differs at one position.

The specimen sequenced was PBMCs. The chain links TRBV14 with TRBJ2-7; perhaps TRBD2 is the D gene, with 6 bases matching. The TCR sequence derives from a woman aged 55 to 70 with head and neck cancer. The CDR3 here reads CASSQLLADEQYF. The DNA sequence is as follows: TGTGCCAGCAGCCAATTACTAGCCGACGAGCAGTACTTC.